This section outlines one TCR beta chain sequence together with its context. Its target is not known. The source of the sample is a study of cytomegalovirus exposure and HLA in healthy donors. The PCR contained 60 Vbeta and 13 Jbeta primers. The method was immunoSEQ multiplex PCR; TCRdb's version includes in-frame clones alone and lacks a portion of them. The table has roughly 130,000 clones, about 84% seen once. CDR1 is LGHNA and CDR2 is YNFKEQ in the germline V gene. The J segment lost 0 bases and the V segment lost 0 bases, leaving 6 bases of the junction unmatched. The length of the CDR3 is 17 residues. Whole-study findings and limits: Per a later analysis, HLA-associated TCR beta chains showed more clonal expansion than other, equally common TCR beta chains. Later genetic work tied a missense DCLRE1C variant to beta-chain V and J trimming. Among the most significant clusters, several appeared linked to common viral pathogens in a later analysis. Accounts indicate the classifier identified cytomegalovirus status with strong specificity and sensitivity.

What was sequenced was PBMCs. This TCR came from a boy between 5 and 17 years old in good health and CMV-seronegative. This rearrangement joins TRBV4-2 to TRBJ2-3, with 7 bases fitting TRBD1. CDR3 residues: CASSQDATGDSTDTQYF. The CDR3 DNA reads TGTGCCAGCAGCCAAGATGCTACAGGGGATAGCACAGATACGCAGTATTTT.